This is a list of T cell receptor beta chains from one sample in a study of cytomegalovirus exposure and HLA in healthy donors. Data came from immunoSEQ multiplex PCR; TCRdb stores just in-frame clones and leaves some out. The sample has 150,000 to 200,000 clones, 70% to 90% seen once. Input material: PBMCs. The receptors come from a man between 18 and 29 years old in good health and CMV-seropositive. Each CDR3 is given with its conserved first and last residue. D genes are given only for firm matches. Clone size is shown for a subset of rows, as once, few, many or a class of expanded clone.

j_gene | abundance | d_gene | v_gene | CDR3nt | CDR3aa
TRBJ2-7 | - | TRBD1 | TRBV7-9 | TGTTCCAGCAGCATATTCAGGACAGGGGACTACGAGCAGTACTTC | CSSSIFRTGDYEQYF
TRBJ1-6 | once | TRBD1 | TRBV7-9 | TGTGCCAGCAGCTTAGCGGCAGGGGGCAGCTCCTATAATTCACCCCTCCACTTT | CASSLAAGGSSYNSPLHF
TRBJ2-1 | - | TRBD2 | TRBV5-6 | TGTGCCAGCAGCTTGGGGCCGGGGGGCTACAATGAGCAGTTCTTC | CASSLGPGGYNEQFF
TRBJ1-6 | - | TRBD1 | TRBV7-9 | TGTGCCAGCAGCTTAGGGGACAGGCCGAGCTCCTATAATTCACCCCTCCACTTT | CASSLGDRPSSYNSPLHF
TRBJ1-1 | - | - | TRBV14 | TGTGCCAGCAGTCAATCCGGGAACACTGAAGCTTTCTTT | CASSQSGNTEAFF
TRBJ2-7 | once | TRBD2 | TRBV4-1 | TGCGCCAGCAGCCAGGAACCGGGACTAGCAGGCTACGAGCAGTACTTC | CASSQEPGLAGYEQYF
TRBJ2-7 | - | - | TRBV4-1 | TGCGCCAGCAGCCAAGCAGGACTCGCCTACGAGCAGTACTTC | CASSQAGLAYEQYF
TRBJ1-2 | - | TRBD1 | TRBV9 | TGTGCCAGCAGCGAGGCCGGGACAGGGGGGGGCTATGGCTACACCTTC | CASSEAGTGGGYGYTF
TRBJ2-7 | - | TRBD2 | TRBV9 | TGTGCCAGCAGCGTAGCTAGCGGGTTGGGGGAGCAGTACTTC | CASSVASGLGEQYF
TRBJ2-1 | - | TRBD2 | TRBV27 | TGTGCCAGCAAACTGGGACTAGCGGAGTACAATGAGCAGTTCTTC | CASKLGLAEYNEQFF
TRBJ2-3 | once | TRBD2 | TRBV7-3 | TGTGCCAGCAGTCCTAGCGGGGTCACAGATACGCAGTATTTT | CASSPSGVTDTQYF
TRBJ2-3 | - | - | TRBV11-2 | TGTGCCAGCAAGACGGGGGGCACAGATACGCAGTATTTT | CASKTGGTDTQYF
TRBJ1-5 | - | TRBD1 | TRBV28 | TGTGCCAGCAGTTTATTGCGGGACAGGGCAAATCAGCCCCAGCATTTT | CASSLLRDRANQPQHF
TRBJ2-7 | - | - | TRBV19 | TGTGCCAGTACGGTATCCACCGGGGACGAGCAGTACTTC | CASTVSTGDEQYF
TRBJ1-2 | - | - | TRBV28 | TGTGCCAGCAGTTTGCGGAAGTGGGTGAACGGCTACACCTTC | CASSLRKWVNGYTF
TRBJ2-6 | few | TRBD1 | TRBV5-5 | TGTGCCAGCAGCCCCGGGACAGGGGGCCTCGGGGCCAACGTCCTGACTTTC | CASSPGTGGLGANVLTF
TRBJ1-5 | few | TRBD1 | TRBV10-3 | TGTGCCATCAGTGACGGAGGACAGGGTACTCAGCCCCAGCATTTT | CAISDGGQGTQPQHF
TRBJ2-5 | few | TRBD1 | TRBV5-1 | TGCGCCAGCAGCCATCGTCCCTTCCAGGGGCAGGGGGATAGTTACCAGACCCAGTACTTC | CASSHRPFQGQGDSYQTQYF
TRBJ1-3 | - | - | TRBV9 | TGTGCCAGCAGCGTAGGAGTAACTGGAAACACCATATATTTT | CASSVGVTGNTIYF
TRBJ2-7 | - | TRBD1 | TRBV13 | TGTGCCAGCAGCCCAGGGGGACAGGGATACGAGCAGTACTTC | CASSPGGQGYEQYF
TRBJ2-7 | - | - | TRBV6-5 | TGTGCCAGCAGTCGTGGGACACCCTACGAGCAGTACTTC | CASSRGTPYEQYF
TRBJ2-1 | - | - | TRBV4-3 | TGCGCCAGCAGCCCCCTGCTGGACAGCTACAATGAGCAGTTCTTC | CASSPLLDSYNEQFF
TRBJ1-2 | - | TRBD1 | TRBV30 | TGTGCCTGGGACACCGGACAGGAAATTCGGTATGGCTACACCTTC | CAWDTGQEIRYGYTF
TRBJ2-5 | - | TRBD1 | TRBV18 | TGTGCCAGCTCAATAACAGGGGTCCAAGAGACCCAGTACTTC | CASSITGVQETQYF
TRBJ2-2 | - | - | TRBV27 | TGTGCCAGCAGTTTGGGCGACGGGGAGCTGTTTTTT | CASSLGDGELFF
TRBJ1-1 | - | TRBD1 | TRBV19 | TGTGCCAGTAAGGGACAGGGGGCGGGCGCTGAAGCTTTCTTT | CASKGQGAGAEAFF
TRBJ1-2 | - | TRBD1 | TRBV6-5 | TGTGCCAGCAGTTTAGACAGGGGTAGAGGCTACACCTTC | CASSLDRGRGYTF
TRBJ2-1 | - | TRBD1 | TRBV7-9 | TGTGCCAGCAGCCCTCCCCCCGGGACAGGGGGCATGTACAATGAGCAGTTCTTC | CASSPPPGTGGMYNEQFF
TRBJ1-2 | - | - | TRBV5-6 | TGTGCCAGCAGCTTGGGGGGGGGTCACACCTTC | CASSLGGGHTF
TRBJ2-7 | - | TRBD1 | TRBV14 | TGTGCCAGCAGCTCACAGGGGATCTCCTACGAGCAGTACTTC | CASSSQGISYEQYF
TRBJ2-3 | - | TRBD2 | TRBV4-1 | TGCGCCAGCAGCCAAAGGCCCCCGGGACTAGCGAGTAGCACAGATACGCAGTATTTT | CASSQRPPGLASSTDTQYF
TRBJ2-3 | - | - | TRBV4-1 | TGCGCCAGCAGCCAAGACGTGGTAGGGGCCCTCACAGATACGCAGTATTTT | CASSQDVVGALTDTQYF
TRBJ2-1 | - | - | TRBV5-1 | TGCGCCAGTCAGGGTTTATCCTACAATGAGCAGTTCTTC | CASQGLSYNEQFF
TRBJ1-1 | - | - | TRBV11-2 | TGTGCCAGCAGCCCGGCGGGGGAAGGGCACCACAACACTGAAGCTTTCTTT | CASSPAGEGHHNTEAFF
TRBJ2-5 | - | TRBD1 | TRBV27 | TGTGCCAGCAGTTTAATACAAGGCAGGGGGGAGACCCAGTACTTC | CASSLIQGRGETQYF
TRBJ2-3 | - | - | TRBV30 | TGTGCCTGGCAGGGTGCAGATACGCAGTATTTT | CAWQGADTQYF
TRBJ1-1 | - | - | TRBV6-5 | TGTGCCAGCAGTGGGGCGACATCGGGTTATACTGAAGCTTTCTTT | CASSGATSGYTEAFF
TRBJ2-2 | - | TRBD1 | TRBV5-1 | TGCGCCACCTCCCGGGACAGGGGCTCCGGGGAGCTGTTTTTT | CATSRDRGSGELFF
TRBJ2-3 | - | TRBD2 | TRBV19 | TGTGCCAGTAATACGCCGGGACTAGCGGGGGGGGATACGCAGTATTTT | CASNTPGLAGGDTQYF
TRBJ2-1 | once | - | TRBV13 | TGTGCCAGCAGCGTGGAACAGGTGGGGGAGCAGTTCTTC | CASSVEQVGEQFF
TRBJ1-3 | - | - | TRBV7-2 | TGTGCCAGCAGCTTACAGTTACGGGGATACTCTGGAAACACCATATATTTT | CASSLQLRGYSGNTIYF
TRBJ2-2 | - | - | TRBV19 | TGTGCCAGTACTATGACAGCTAGGGGGGAGCTGTTTTTT | CASTMTARGELFF
TRBJ2-5 | - | - | TRBV6-1 | TGTGCCAGCATGGGGGGTCCCCAAGAGACCCAGTACTTC | CASMGGPQETQYF
TRBJ1-4 | - | - | TRBV10-3 | TGTGCCACGATGGGGCCAACTAATGAAAAACTGTTTTTT | CATMGPTNEKLFF
TRBJ2-1 | - | - | TRBV27 | TGTGCCAGCAGTTTAACGGGGGGCCCCTACAATGAGCAGTTCTTC | CASSLTGGPYNEQFF
TRBJ2-3 | - | - | TRBV6-5 | TGTGCCAGCAGTTACTCCGGGACTGGAGCAGATACGCAGTATTTT | CASSYSGTGADTQYF
TRBJ2-5 | - | - | TRBV5-1 | TGCGCCAGCAGCCGGACAGACCAAGAGACCCAGTACTTC | CASSRTDQETQYF
TRBJ2-1 | - | - | TRBV19 | TGTGCCAGTAGTATTTTAATGGGGGGGGCAGATGAGCAGTTCTTC | CASSILMGGADEQFF
TRBJ2-1 | - | - | TRBV5-6 | TGTGCCAGCAGCTTGGAGTCCTACGAGCAGTTCTTC | CASSLESYEQFF
TRBJ1-1 | few | TRBD1 | TRBV4-1 | TGCGCCAGCAGCCGCGTAACAGGGGCCCTGAACACTGAAGCTTTCTTT | CASSRVTGALNTEAFF
TRBJ2-3 | once | TRBD2 | TRBV25-1 | TGTGCCAGCACGGGACTAGCGTCGGCAGATACGCAGTATTTT | CASTGLASADTQYF
TRBJ1-1 | - | TRBD1 | TRBV9 | TGTGCCAGCAGCCCCGGGACAGGGCCGAACACTGAAGCTTTCTTT | CASSPGTGPNTEAFF
TRBJ2-1 | - | - | TRBV7-9 | TGTGCCAGCAGCTTCCTGGACAGCTCCTACAATGAGCAGTTCTTC | CASSFLDSSYNEQFF
TRBJ2-7 | - | - | TRBV5-5 | TGTGCCAGCAGCCATTCCTACGAGCAGTACTTC | CASSHSYEQYF
TRBJ2-1 | - | - | TRBV7-9 | TGTGCCAGCAGCTTAGCGCTACTTTCGGATGAGCAGTTCTTC | CASSLALLSDEQFF
TRBJ1-1 | - | TRBD1 | TRBV6-5 | TGTGCCAGCAGACCTGGGGACAGGCCAAACACTGAAGCTTTCTTT | CASRPGDRPNTEAFF
TRBJ2-7 | - | TRBD1 | TRBV30 | TGTGCCTGGAGAGCGGACAGGGGTCCTTACGAGCAGTACTTC | CAWRADRGPYEQYF
TRBJ2-5 | - | TRBD1 | TRBV19 | TGTGCCAGTAGTATGGGTCGGACAGGGGGACAAGAGACCCAGTACTTC | CASSMGRTGGQETQYF
TRBJ1-4 | - | - | TRBV5-1 | TGCGCCAGCAGCTTGGATCCCGGGGAAAAACTGTTTTTT | CASSLDPGEKLFF
TRBJ2-3 | - | - | TRBV4-3 | TGCGCCAGCAGCCAAGATGGGTCCAGGGGGGCAGATACGCAGTATTTT | CASSQDGSRGADTQYF